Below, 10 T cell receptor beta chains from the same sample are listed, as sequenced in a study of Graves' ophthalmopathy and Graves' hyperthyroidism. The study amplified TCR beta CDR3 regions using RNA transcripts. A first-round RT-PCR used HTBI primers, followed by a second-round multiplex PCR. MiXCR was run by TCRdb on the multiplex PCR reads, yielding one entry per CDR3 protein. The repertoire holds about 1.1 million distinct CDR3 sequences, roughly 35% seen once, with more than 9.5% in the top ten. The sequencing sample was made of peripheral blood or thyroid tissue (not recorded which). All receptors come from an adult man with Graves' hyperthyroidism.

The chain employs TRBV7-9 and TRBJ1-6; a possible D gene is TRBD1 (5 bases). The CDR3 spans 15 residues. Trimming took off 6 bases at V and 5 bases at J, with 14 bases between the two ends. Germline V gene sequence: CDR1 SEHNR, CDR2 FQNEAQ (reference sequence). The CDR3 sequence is CASSNPGRDNSPLHF. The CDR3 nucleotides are TGTGCCAGCAGTAATCCGGGACGGGATAATTCACCCCTCCACTTT.

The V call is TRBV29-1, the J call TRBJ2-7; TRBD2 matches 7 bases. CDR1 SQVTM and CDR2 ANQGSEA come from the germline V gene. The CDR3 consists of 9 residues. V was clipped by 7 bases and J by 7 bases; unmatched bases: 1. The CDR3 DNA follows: TGCAGCGGGGGGGGTGAGCAGTACTTC. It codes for CSGGGEQYF.

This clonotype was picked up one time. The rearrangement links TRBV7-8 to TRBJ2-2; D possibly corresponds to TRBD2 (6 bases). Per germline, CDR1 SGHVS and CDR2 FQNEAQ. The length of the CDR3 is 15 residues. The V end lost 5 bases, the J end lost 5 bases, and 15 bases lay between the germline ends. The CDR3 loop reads CASSPGGSWTGELFF. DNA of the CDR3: TGTGCCAGCAGCCCTGGGGGGAGTTGGACCGGGGAGCTGTTTTTT. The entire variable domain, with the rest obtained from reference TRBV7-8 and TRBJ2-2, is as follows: GAGVSQSPRYKVAKRGQDVALRCDPISGHVSLFWYQQALGQGPEFLTYFQNEAQLDKSGLPSDRFFAERPEGSVSTLKIQRTQQEDSAVYLCASSPGGSWTGELFFGEGSRLTVL.

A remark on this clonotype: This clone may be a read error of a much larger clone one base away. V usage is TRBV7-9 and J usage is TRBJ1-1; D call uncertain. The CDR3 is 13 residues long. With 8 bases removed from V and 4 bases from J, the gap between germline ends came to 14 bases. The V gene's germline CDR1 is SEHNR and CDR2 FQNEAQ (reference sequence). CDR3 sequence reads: CASGQTLSTEAFF. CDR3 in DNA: TGTGCCAGCGGCCAGACCCTCAGCACTGAAGCTTTCTTT.

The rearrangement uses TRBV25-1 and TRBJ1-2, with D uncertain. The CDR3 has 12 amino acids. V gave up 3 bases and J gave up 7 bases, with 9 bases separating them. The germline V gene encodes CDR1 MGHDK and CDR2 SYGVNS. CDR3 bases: TGTGCCAGCAGTGACAGCACGGGTGGCTACACCTTC. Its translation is CASSDSTGGYTF.

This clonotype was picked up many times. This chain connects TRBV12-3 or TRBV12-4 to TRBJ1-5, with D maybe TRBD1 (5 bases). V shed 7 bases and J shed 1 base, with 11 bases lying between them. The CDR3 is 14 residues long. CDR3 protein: CASTPGESNQPQHF. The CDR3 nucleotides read TGTGCCAGCACCCCGGGGGAGAGCAATCAGCCCCAGCATTTT.

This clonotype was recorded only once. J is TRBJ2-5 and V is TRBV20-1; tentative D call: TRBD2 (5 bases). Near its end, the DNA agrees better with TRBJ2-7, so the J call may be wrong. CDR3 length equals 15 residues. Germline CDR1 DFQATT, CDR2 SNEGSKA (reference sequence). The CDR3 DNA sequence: TGCAGTGCTAGAGAGGGAGTCCCTCTCTCCTACGAGCAGTACTTC. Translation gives CSAREGVPLSYEQYF.

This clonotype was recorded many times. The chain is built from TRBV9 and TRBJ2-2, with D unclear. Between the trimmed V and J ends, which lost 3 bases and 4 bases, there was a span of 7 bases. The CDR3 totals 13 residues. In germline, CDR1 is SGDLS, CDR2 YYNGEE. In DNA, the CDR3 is TGTGCCAGCAGCGGTCGAAGCACCGGGGAGCTGTTTTTT. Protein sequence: CASSGRSTGELFF.

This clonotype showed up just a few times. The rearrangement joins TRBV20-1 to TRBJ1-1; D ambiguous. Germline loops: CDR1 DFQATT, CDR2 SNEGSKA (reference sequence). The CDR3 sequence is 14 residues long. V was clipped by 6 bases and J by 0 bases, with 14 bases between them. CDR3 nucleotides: TGCAGTGCGGCAAAGACACTAATGAACACTGAAGCTTTCTTT. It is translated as CSAAKTLMNTEAFF.

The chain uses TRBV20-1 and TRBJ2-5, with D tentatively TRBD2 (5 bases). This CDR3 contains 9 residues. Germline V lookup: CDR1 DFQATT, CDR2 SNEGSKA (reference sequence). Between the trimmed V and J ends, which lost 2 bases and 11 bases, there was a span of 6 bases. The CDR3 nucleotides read TGCAGTGCTAGACGGGGACAGTACTTC. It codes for CSARRGQYF.